The 27 T cell receptor beta chains in this list originate from one sample, sequenced in a study of tumor and adjacent non-tumor tissue in lung cancer. Three rounds of nested PCR, following a modified ARM-PCR protocol, produced the TCRbeta library. MiXCR, run by TCRdb on the multiplex PCR reads, gives a single entry per CDR3 protein. The repertoire has approximately 120,000 distinct CDR3 sequences, more than 70% of them found once; the top ten carry around a third. RNA was extracted from bulk tissue without any cell sorting. The specimen sequenced was lung tumor tissue. All receptors come from a woman aged 55-70 years with non-small cell lung cancer.

In this sample, this clonotype turned up many times. The chain couples TRBV6-6 to TRBJ2-7; perhaps D is TRBD1 or TRBD2 (5 bases each). The ends were cut back, 2 bases at V and 6 bases at J, with 17 bases in the middle. The CDR3 runs 15 residues. CDR1 is MNHNY, CDR2 SVGAGI, per germline (reference sequence). The CDR3 is CASSYGSGAPGEQYF. Here the CDR3 DNA reads TGTGCCAGCAGTTACGGGTCCGGGGCCCCCGGCGAGCAGTACTTC.

In the case of this clonotype: With a much larger clone just one base away, this may be a read error. The rearrangement joins TRBV6-2 or TRBV6-3 to TRBJ2-4; TRBD2 matches 8 bases. The CDR3 consists of 15 residues. Germline-derived CDR1 and CDR2 are MNHEY and SVGEGT. V dropped 7 bases and J dropped 3; count of bases not matched to a gene: 8. This CDR3 is CASMTGGGRKNIQYF. The CDR3 DNA reads as TGTGCCAGCATGACCGGGGGGGGCCGCAAAAACATTCAGTACTTC.

Turning to this clonotype: Being one base from a much bigger clone, this may be a read error. The chain has TRBV6-5 and TRBJ2-1, with a tentative D call TRBD2 (6 bases). V was cut by 0 bases and J by 4 bases, with 13 bases left in between. Germline loops: CDR1 MNHEY, CDR2 SVGAGI. The CDR3 has 16 amino acids. The CDR3 sequence: CASSYSWSGLYNEQFF. In nucleotides, the CDR3 is TGTGCCAGCAGTTACTCGTGGAGCGGACTATACAATGAGCAGTTCTTC.

This chain uses TRBV11-2 with TRBJ2-7, with 7 bases that match TRBD1. Germline V CDR1 and CDR2: SGHAT, FQNNGV. Trimming cost V 9 bases and J 3 bases; bases outside gene matches: 11. This CDR3 is 14 amino acids long. CDR3 bases: TGTGCCAGTAACTACCGGGACAGAGGCTACGAGCAGTACTTC. Residues: CASNYRDRGYEQYF.

The rearrangement uses TRBV5-4 and TRBJ1-1; D is possibly TRBD1 (6 bases). This CDR3 comprises 18 residues. From germline, CDR1 is SGHNT and CDR2 YYREEE (reference sequence). Trimming shortened V by 3 bases and J by 3 bases, and 24 bases separated the two germline ends. This CDR3 is CASSSRGPVGGRYTEAFF. CDR3 nucleotides: TGTGCCAGCAGCTCGCGGGGACCAGTCGGGGGGCGATACACTGAAGCTTTCTTT.

The chain combines TRBV20-1 with TRBJ2-1, with D perhaps matching TRBD2 (7 bases). Germline values: CDR1 DFQATT, CDR2 SNEGSKA (reference sequence). This CDR3 is 20 amino acids long. The germline V and J ends were trimmed by 6 bases and 3 bases, with 33 bases remaining between them. CDR3 loop: CSAKPSTRGGAKVFYNEQFF. CDR3 nucleotide sequence: TGCAGTGCCAAACCCTCCACTAGGGGGGGGGCTAAGGTATTCTACAATGAGCAGTTCTTC.

This clonotype was seen many times. The rearrangement joins TRBV6-1 to TRBJ2-7; TRBD1 matches 12 bases. The CDR3 is made up of 14 amino acids. V lost 6 bases, J lost 4 bases, and 4 bases stayed unmatched. Per germline, CDR1 MNHNS and CDR2 SASEGT. CDR3 sequence: CASRGTGGSYEQYF. The CDR3 nucleotides are TGTGCCAGCAGAGGGACAGGGGGCTCTTACGAGCAGTACTTC.

There are a few counts of this clonotype. This may arise from a read error, as a much more abundant clone is one base away. The chain carries TRBV4-3 and TRBJ2-7; TRBD2 aligns across 9 bases. Germline values: CDR1 LGHNA, CDR2 YSLEER. V dropped 2 bases and J dropped 2; count of bases not matched to a gene: 7. This CDR3 spans 16 amino acids. CDR3 region: CASSQMPSGDTYEQYF. The CDR3 DNA sequence: TGCGCCAGCAGCCAAATGCCTAGCGGGGATACCTACGAGCAGTACTTC.

The chain carries TRBV10-3 and TRBJ2-3; D is possibly TRBD1 or TRBD2 (5 bases each). The CDR3 totals 16 residues. CDR1 and CDR2 (germline): ENHRY, SYGVKD. The V end lost 4 bases, the J end lost 2 bases, and 16 bases lay between the germline ends. The CDR3 DNA reads as TGTGCCATCAGTGGACAGAGCGGTGCTAACACAGATACGCAGTATTTT. This encodes CAISGQSGANTDTQYF.

This clonotype was seen a few times. This chain joins TRBV24-1 and TRBJ2-2; unclear D gene. From germline, CDR1 is KGHDR and CDR2 SFDVKD. V dropped 4 bases and J dropped 0 bases, with 11 bases sitting between them. CDR3 size: 16 residues. The DNA of the CDR3 is TGTGCCACCAGTGAACTTGGAACAGCGAACACCGGGGAGCTGTTTTTT. Translating it yields CATSELGTANTGELFF.

This clonotype was counted many times. The chain recombines TRBV28 with TRBJ2-7; D is uncertain. The CDR3 contains 14 residues. Trimming shortened V by 3 bases and J by 0 bases, and 9 bases separated the two germline ends. Per germline, CDR1 MDHEN and CDR2 SYDVKM. In DNA form, the CDR3 reads TGTGCCAGCAGTTTGCTTCTCAGCTCCTACGAGCAGTACTTC. Protein product: CASSLLLSSYEQYF.

On this clonotype: A junction end diverges from the germline sequence, so it may reflect a read error. The chain is built from TRBV11-2 and TRBJ1-1, with D unresolved. The germline gives CDR1 SGHAT, CDR2 FQNNGV. CDR3 length equals 15 residues. CDR3: CASSLDPSTYTKAFF. CDR3 in DNA: TGTGCAAGCAGCTTAGATCCGTCAACGTACACTAAAGCTTTCTTT.

Note on this clonotype: Likely a read error: the CDR3 ends without its conserved phenylalanine or tryptophan. This chain joins TRBV20-1 and TRBJ2-2; the D gene is possibly TRBD2 (7 bases). CDR1 DFQATT and CDR2 SNEGSKA come from the germline V gene (reference sequence). This CDR3 has 13 residues. The chain's CDR3 is CSGGGGDTRELFL. CDR3 sequence (DNA): TGCAGCGGAGGGGGGGGGGACACCCGGGAGCTGTTTCTT.

Turning to this clonotype: A read error is possible here, since a much larger clone lies one base away. The chain employs TRBV20-1 and TRBJ2-1, with a tentative D call TRBD2 (6 bases). V lost 7 bases and J lost 5, with 21 bases in between. Germline CDR1 reads DFQATT; CDR2 reads SNEGSKA (reference sequence). The length of the CDR3 is 15 residues. CDR3 DNA: TGCAGTGTTTTTACCCGGGACTGGGGAAACAATGAGCAGTTCTTC. It yields the protein CSVFTRDWGNNEQFF.

As for this clonotype: Being one base from a much bigger clone, this may be a read error. For the CDR3, the DNA is TGTGCCAGCAGCCCCGAGGGGTTCTCCTTCAATGAGCAGTTCTTC. This encodes CASSPEGFSFNEQFF. V is TRBV4-2 and J is TRBJ2-1; the D gene could be TRBD1 or TRBD2 (5 bases each). CDR1 LGHNA and CDR2 YNFKEQ come from the germline V gene. The CDR3 is 15 amino acids.

Concerning this clonotype itself: One junction end does not reproduce the germline sequence, and a read error may be involved. The chain recombines TRBV6-6 with TRBJ1-6; D call uncertain. Germline CDR1 and CDR2: MNHNY and SVGAGI (reference sequence). The CDR3 totals 17 residues. CDR3 coding DNA: TGTGCCAGCAGTTTATATGAAGAGAGCTCCTATAATTCACCCCTCCATTTT. This translates into CASSLYEESSYNSPLHF.

This chain links TRBV11-2 with TRBJ2-5; D perhaps matches TRBD2 (5 bases). CDR1 is SGHAT, CDR2 FQNNGV, per germline. This CDR3 has 16 amino acids. The CDR3 here is CGTSLGLGESRETQYF. In nucleotides, the CDR3 is TGTGGCACCAGTTTAGGACTGGGAGAGTCCAGAGAGACCCAGTACTTC.

This chain uses TRBV4-3 with TRBJ2-5, with a possible D match to TRBD2 (5 bases). This CDR3 is 15 amino acids long. Germline V gene lookup returns CDR1 LGHNA and CDR2 YSLEER. V shed 0 bases and J shed 5 bases, with 13 bases lying between them. Here the CDR3 reads CASSQERRDMETQYF. In nucleotides, the CDR3 is TGCGCCAGCAGCCAAGAACGTCGGGATATGGAGACCCAGTACTTC.

With respect to this clonotype: At one of its ends the junction is not consistent with the germline gene, which may arise from a read error. This chain connects TRBV14 to TRBJ1-1; 9 nucleotides agree with TRBD1. The CDR3 is made up of 12 amino acids. Germline V CDR1 and CDR2: SGHDN, FVKESK. CDR3 loop: CAISRDRVEAFF. In nucleotides, the CDR3 is TGCGCCATCAGCCGGGACAGGGTGGAAGCTTTCTTT.

This clonotype was observed many times. One end of the junction does not line up with germline, which may come from a read error. The chain joins TRBV25-1 to TRBJ2-2; tentatively, D is TRBD1 (6 bases). There are 15 residues in the CDR3. Germline values: CDR1 MGHDK, CDR2 SYGVNS. For the CDR3, the DNA is TGTGCCAGCAGCGAATTACAGGGGAACACCGGGGAGCTGTTTTTT. Translation gives CASSELQGNTGELFF.

The J gene is TRBJ1-5, the V gene TRBV6-6, with 8 bases matching TRBD1. The CDR3 loop spans 14 amino acids. Germline values: CDR1 MNHNY, CDR2 SVGAGI (reference sequence). V lost 7 bases and J lost 6; bases outside the gene matches: 8. CDR3 nucleotide sequence: TGTGCCAGCAACACCGACAGGGGCGGTCAGCCCCAGCATTTT. Amino acids: CASNTDRGGQPQHF.

This clonotype was recorded a few times. A clone one base away is much larger, so this may be a read error. J is TRBJ1-1 and V is TRBV28; D is uncertain. There are 12 residues in the CDR3. Per germline, CDR1 MDHEN and CDR2 SYDVKM. V was trimmed by 8 bases and J by 3 bases, leaving 10 bases between them. The CDR3 region has the DNA TGTGCCAGCCACGATGGGGACACTGAAGCTTTCTTT. This encodes CASHDGDTEAFF.

J is TRBJ2-1 and V is TRBV20-1, with D possibly being TRBD2 (7 bases). The germline V gene encodes CDR1 DFQATT and CDR2 SNEGSKA (reference sequence). CDR3 length: 16 amino acids. Trimming shortened V by 0 bases and J by 4 bases, and 16 bases separated the two germline ends. The CDR3 here is CSAREAQGGAYNEQFF. CDR3 bases: TGCAGTGCTAGAGAGGCACAAGGGGGGGCGTACAATGAGCAGTTCTTC.

Comments on this clonotype: This may arise from a read error, as a much more abundant clone is one base away. The chain has TRBV6-5 and TRBJ2-2, with D perhaps TRBD2 (5 bases). This CDR3 has 13 residues. Germline CDR1 reads MNHEY; CDR2 reads SVGAGI. CDR3: CASRDWNTGEPFF. The CDR3 DNA sequence: TGTGCCAGCAGGGACTGGAACACCGGGGAGCCGTTTTTT.

The sample holds a few counts of this clonotype. A read error may account for a junction end that differs from germline. The chain is built from TRBV5-4 and TRBJ1-6; the D is unclear. The CDR3 totals 12 residues. The germline gives CDR1 SGHNT, CDR2 YYREEE (reference sequence). The chain's CDR3 is CASSLSNSPPHF. The CDR3 coding sequence is TGTGCCAGCAGCTTAAGTAATTCACCCCCCCACTTT.

On this clonotype itself: Without the conserved terminal phenylalanine or tryptophan, this CDR3 likely stems from a read error. It is unclear where the CDR3 begins or ends on the DNA, so no DNA is shown, and the CDR3 is as TCRdb lists it. CDR3 loop: CSTKNSGDNYGYIL. The chain recombines TRBV29-1 with TRBJ1-2; TRBD1, the table's D call, was not compared with the DNA. Per the germline V gene, CDR1 is SQVTM and CDR2 is ANQGSEA. The CDR3 adds up to 14 amino acids, both ends counted.

On this clonotype: Without the conserved terminal phenylalanine or tryptophan, this CDR3 likely stems from a read error. No DNA is shown, since the ends of the CDR3 on it are uncertain; the CDR3 is the one TCRdb lists. The chain links TRBV12-3 or TRBV12-4 to TRBJ2-3; the table's D call of TRBD1 was not tested on the DNA. The CDR3 has 13 residues if both end residues are counted. The CDR3 sequence is CASRTGCTDTQYS.